This TCR beta chain stems from a study of blood T cell repertoires in COVID-19. Turning to the study itself: From the United States, Italy and Spain came samples of acute and convalescent COVID-19.

This clone was seen just once. Trimming cost V 2 bases and J 4 bases, with 9 bases left between them. This CDR3 is built from 13 residues. As processed by the authors: Estimation of nucleated cell counts relied on the amplification of reference gene primers. Method: immunoSEQ multiplex PCR; TCRdb's copy keeps in-frame clones and lacks some. The V and J calls and clone size come from that table; D and trimming were worked out from the DNA. The data contain approximately 260,000 clones, approximately 89% of them singletons. The chain uses TRBV12-3 or TRBV12-4 and TRBJ2-7, with a possible D match to TRBD1 (6 bases). This TCR derives from a woman between 65 and 79 years old with COVID-19, enrolled during active disease. Material for sequencing was peripheral blood. This CDR3 reads CASSLWGRYEQYF. CDR3 coding DNA: TGTGCCAGCAGTTTATGGGGGCGATACGAGCAGTACTTC.